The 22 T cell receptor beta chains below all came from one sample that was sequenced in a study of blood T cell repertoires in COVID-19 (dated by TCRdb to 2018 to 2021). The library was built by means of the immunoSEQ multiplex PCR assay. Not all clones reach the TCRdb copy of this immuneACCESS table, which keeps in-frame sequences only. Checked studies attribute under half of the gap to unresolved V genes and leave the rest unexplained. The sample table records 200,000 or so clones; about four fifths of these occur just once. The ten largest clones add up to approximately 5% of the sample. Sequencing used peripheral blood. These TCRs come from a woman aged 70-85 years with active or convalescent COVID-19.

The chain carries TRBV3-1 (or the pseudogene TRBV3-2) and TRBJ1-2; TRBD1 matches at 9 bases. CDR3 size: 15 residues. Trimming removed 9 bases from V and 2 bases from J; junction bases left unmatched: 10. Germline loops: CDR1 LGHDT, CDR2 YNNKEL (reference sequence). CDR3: CASARTGGANYGYTF. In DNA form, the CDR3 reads TGTGCCAGTGCTCGAACAGGGGGCGCGAACTATGGCTACACCTTC.

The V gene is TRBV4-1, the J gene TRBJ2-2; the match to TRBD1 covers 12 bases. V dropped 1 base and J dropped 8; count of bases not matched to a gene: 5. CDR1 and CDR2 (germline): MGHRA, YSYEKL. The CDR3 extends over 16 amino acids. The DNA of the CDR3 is TGCGCCAGCAGCCAAGGGGACAGGGGGCGGGCTGGGGAGCTGTTTTTT. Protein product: CASSQGDRGRAGELFF.

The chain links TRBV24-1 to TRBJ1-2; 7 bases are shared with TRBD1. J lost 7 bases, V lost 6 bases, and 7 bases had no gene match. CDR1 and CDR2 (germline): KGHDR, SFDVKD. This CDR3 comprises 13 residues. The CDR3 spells CATSPRDSGGYTF. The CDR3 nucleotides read TGTGCCACCAGTCCACGGGACAGCGGTGGCTACACCTTC.

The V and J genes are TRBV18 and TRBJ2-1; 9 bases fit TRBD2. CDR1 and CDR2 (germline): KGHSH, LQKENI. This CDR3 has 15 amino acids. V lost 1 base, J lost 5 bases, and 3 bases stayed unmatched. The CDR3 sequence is CASSPLSGRNNEQFF. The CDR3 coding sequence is TGTGCCAGCTCACCACTGAGCGGGAGGAACAATGAGCAGTTCTTC.

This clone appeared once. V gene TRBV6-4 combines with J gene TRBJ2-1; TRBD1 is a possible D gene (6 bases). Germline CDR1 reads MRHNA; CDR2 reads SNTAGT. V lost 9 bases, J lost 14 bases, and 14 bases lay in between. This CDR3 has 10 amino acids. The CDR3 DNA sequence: TGTGCCAGTCCACAGGGCGTTGAGTTCTTC. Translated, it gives CASPQGVEFF.

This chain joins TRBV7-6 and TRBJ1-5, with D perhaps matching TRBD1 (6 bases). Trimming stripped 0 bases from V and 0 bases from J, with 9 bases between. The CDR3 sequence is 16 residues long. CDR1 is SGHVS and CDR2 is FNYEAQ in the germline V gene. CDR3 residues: CASSLARQVSNQPQHF. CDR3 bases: TGTGCCAGCAGCTTAGCGCGACAGGTTAGCAATCAGCCCCAGCATTTT.

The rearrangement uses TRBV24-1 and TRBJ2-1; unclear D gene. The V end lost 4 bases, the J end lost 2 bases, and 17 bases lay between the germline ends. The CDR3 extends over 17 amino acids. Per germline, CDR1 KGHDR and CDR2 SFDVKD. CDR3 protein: CATSDARSSRPYNEQFF. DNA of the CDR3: TGTGCCACCAGTGACGCCCGTAGCAGCCGCCCCTACAATGAGCAGTTCTTC.

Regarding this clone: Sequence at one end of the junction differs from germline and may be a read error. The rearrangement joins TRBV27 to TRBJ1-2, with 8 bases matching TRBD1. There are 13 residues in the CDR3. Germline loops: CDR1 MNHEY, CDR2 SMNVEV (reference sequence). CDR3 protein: CASRTLGQATVIF. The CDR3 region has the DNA TGTGCCAGCAGGACCTTGGGACAGGCAACCGTCATCTTC.

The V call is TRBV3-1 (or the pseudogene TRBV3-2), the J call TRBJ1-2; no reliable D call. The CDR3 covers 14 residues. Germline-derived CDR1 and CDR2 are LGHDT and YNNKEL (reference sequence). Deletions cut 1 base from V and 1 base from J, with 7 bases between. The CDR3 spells CASSQARGNYGYTF. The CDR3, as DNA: TGTGCCAGCAGCCAAGCGCGGGGTAACTATGGCTACACCTTC.

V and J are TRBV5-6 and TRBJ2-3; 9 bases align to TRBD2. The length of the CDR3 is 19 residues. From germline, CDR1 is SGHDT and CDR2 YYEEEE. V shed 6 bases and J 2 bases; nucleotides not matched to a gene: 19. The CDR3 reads CASTSGGGGGVAATDTQYF. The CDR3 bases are TGTGCCAGCACCTCCGGCGGGGGGGGCGGGGTGGCCGCCACAGATACGCAGTATTTT.

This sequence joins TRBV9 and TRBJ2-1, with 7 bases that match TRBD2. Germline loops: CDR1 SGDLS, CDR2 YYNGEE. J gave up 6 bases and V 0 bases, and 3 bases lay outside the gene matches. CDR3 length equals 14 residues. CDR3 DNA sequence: TGTGCCAGCAGCGTAGAGGGAGGGCCCAATGAGCAGTTCTTC. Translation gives CASSVEGGPNEQFF.

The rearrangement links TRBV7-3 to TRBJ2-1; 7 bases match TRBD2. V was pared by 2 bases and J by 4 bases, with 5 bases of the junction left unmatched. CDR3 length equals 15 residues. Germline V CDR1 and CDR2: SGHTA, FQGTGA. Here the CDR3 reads CASSLGGSNYNEQFF. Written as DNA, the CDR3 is TGTGCCAGCAGCTTAGGCGGGAGTAATTACAATGAGCAGTTCTTC.

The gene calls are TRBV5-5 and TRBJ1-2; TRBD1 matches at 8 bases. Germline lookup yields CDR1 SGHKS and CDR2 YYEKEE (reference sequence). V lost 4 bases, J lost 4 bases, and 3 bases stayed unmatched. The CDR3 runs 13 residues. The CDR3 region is CASSQGQGYGYTF. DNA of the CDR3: TGTGCCAGCAGCCAAGGACAGGGCTATGGCTACACCTTC.

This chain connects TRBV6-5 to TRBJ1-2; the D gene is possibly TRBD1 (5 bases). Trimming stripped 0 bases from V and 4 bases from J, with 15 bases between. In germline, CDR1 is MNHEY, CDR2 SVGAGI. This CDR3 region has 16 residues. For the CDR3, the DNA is TGTGCCAGCAGTTACTCCCCTAGACAGAGTGTCTATGGCTACACCTTC. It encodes CASSYSPRQSVYGYTF.

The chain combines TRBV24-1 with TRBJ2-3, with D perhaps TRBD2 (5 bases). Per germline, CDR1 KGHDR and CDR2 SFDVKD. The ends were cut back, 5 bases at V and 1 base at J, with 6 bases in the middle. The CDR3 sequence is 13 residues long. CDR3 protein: CATSVGGTDTQYF. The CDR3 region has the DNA TGTGCCACCAGTGTCGGGGGCACAGATACGCAGTATTTT.

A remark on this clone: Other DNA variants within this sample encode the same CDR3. The CDR3 DNA reads TGTGCCAGCTCACCTGGGACAGGGGCCTACGAGCAGTACTTC. This codes for CASSPGTGAYEQYF. This chain links TRBV18 with TRBJ2-7; TRBD1 aligns across 10 bases. With 3 bases clipped from V and 2 bases from J, the junction kept 1 base outside the gene matches. This CDR3 has 14 residues. The V gene's germline CDR1 is KGHSH and CDR2 LQKENI.

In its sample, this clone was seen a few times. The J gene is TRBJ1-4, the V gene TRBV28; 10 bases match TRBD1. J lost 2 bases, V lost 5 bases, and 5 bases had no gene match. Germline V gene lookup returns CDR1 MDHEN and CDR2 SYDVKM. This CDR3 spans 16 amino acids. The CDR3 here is CASSTPTGGTNEKLFF. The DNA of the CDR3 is TGTGCCAGCAGTACCCCGACAGGGGGCACTAATGAAAAACTGTTTTTT.

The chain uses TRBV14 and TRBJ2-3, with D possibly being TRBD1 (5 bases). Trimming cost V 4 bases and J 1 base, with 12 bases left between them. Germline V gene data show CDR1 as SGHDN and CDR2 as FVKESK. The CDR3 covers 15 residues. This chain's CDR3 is CASSPTVDRTDTQYF. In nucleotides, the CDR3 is TGTGCCAGCAGCCCGACAGTGGACCGCACAGATACGCAGTATTTT.

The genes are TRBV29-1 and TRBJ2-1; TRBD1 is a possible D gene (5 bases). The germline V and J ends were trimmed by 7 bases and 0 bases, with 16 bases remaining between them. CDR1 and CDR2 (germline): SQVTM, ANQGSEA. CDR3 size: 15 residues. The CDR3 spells CSALSGQSSYNEQFF. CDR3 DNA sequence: TGCAGCGCCCTCTCAGGGCAGAGCTCCTACAATGAGCAGTTCTTC.

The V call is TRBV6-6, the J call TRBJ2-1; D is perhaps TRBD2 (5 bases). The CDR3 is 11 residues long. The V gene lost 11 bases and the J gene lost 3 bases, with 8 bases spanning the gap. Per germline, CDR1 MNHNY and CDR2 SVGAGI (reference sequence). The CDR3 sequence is CAATSYNEQFF. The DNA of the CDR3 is TGTGCCGCCACTAGCTACAATGAGCAGTTCTTC.

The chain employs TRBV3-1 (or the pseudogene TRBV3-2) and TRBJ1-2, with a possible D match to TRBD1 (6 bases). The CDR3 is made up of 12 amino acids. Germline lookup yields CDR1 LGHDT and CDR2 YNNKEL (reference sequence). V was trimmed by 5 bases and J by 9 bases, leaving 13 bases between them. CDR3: CASSATGMRYTF. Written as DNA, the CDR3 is TGTGCCAGCAGCGCAACAGGGATGCGCTACACCTTC.

Here the CDR3 reads CASSQESGRSYEQYF. The CDR3 DNA reads TGCGCCAGCAGCCAAGAAAGTGGGAGGAGCTACGAGCAGTACTTC. The chain is built from TRBV4-1 and TRBJ2-7, with D possibly being TRBD2 (6 bases). Trimming took off 0 bases at V and 3 bases at J, with 12 bases between the two ends. Germline lookup yields CDR1 MGHRA and CDR2 YSYEKL. This CDR3 has 15 residues.